These 22 T cell receptor beta chains were sequenced from one sample in a study of blood T cell repertoires in COVID-19 (dated by TCRdb to 2019 to 2021). Libraries came from the immunoSEQ multiplex PCR assay. TCRdb limited this immuneACCESS table to in-frame rearrangements with V and J called. A share of clones is missing; checked studies link under half to unresolved V genes, and the rest is unexplained. The sample profile shows about 50,000 clones; roughly 88% of them were found once. Clones ranked in the top ten supply 2% to 2.5% of the sample. The sequenced sample consisted of peripheral blood. The receptors were gathered from a woman in her fifties or sixties with acute or convalescent COVID-19.

This clone has a single count. The V and J genes are TRBV6-5 and TRBJ1-1; D unclear. The CDR3 has 12 residues. V was cut by 4 bases and J by 8 bases, with 11 bases left in between. Germline V lookup: CDR1 MNHEY, CDR2 SVGAGI. The CDR3 loop reads CASSWTKTEAFF. CDR3 DNA: TGTGCCAGCAGTTGGACTAAGACGGAAGCTTTCTTT.

V gene TRBV28 combines with J gene TRBJ1-1; possible D gene TRBD1, 5 bases. In germline, CDR1 is MDHEN, CDR2 SYDVKM. Trimming stripped 6 bases from V and 3 bases from J, with 14 bases between. The CDR3 is made up of 14 amino acids. CDR3 nucleotides: TGTGCCAGCAGATACAGGTTCCCAGACACTGAAGCTTTCTTT. Amino acid sequence: CASRYRFPDTEAFF.

V and J are TRBV5-1 and TRBJ1-1; 10 bases map to TRBD1. Trimming took 4 bases from V and 1 from J; bases not matched to a gene: 4. Germline V gives CDR1 SGHRS, CDR2 YFSETQ. The CDR3 runs 15 residues. The CDR3 nucleotides are TGCGCCAGCAGCGGCCGGACAGGGGGGAACACTGAAGCTTTCTTT. This translates into CASSGRTGGNTEAFF. The full variable domain, completed using reference TRBV5-1 and TRBJ1-1, is KAGVTQTPRYLIKTRGQQVTLSCSPISGHRSVSWYQQTPGQGLQFLFEYFSETQRNKGNFPGRFSGRQFSNSRSEMNVSTLELGDSALYLCASSGRTGGNTEAFFGQGTRLTVV.

The CDR3 sequence is CASSQDLLAGVEQFF. In DNA form, the CDR3 reads TGTGCCAGCAGCCAAGATCTACTAGCGGGAGTGGAGCAGTTCTTC. The chain joins TRBV4-2 to TRBJ2-1; 11 bases are shared with TRBD2. This CDR3 is 15 amino acids long. The germline CDR1 and CDR2 sequences are LGHNA and YNFKEQ. Unmatched junction bases numbered 5, after V lost 0 bases and J lost 10 bases.

The chain joins TRBV30 to TRBJ1-1; D is uncertain. The CDR3 spans 11 residues. Germline V lookup: CDR1 GTSNPN, CDR2 SVGIG (reference sequence). V was pared by 0 bases and J by 5 bases, with 4 bases between. The CDR3 DNA sequence: TGTGCCTGGAGTGTTAAAACTGAAGCTTTCTTT. Encoded protein: CAWSVKTEAFF.

This chain connects TRBV18 to TRBJ2-1; 10 bases are a match to TRBD2. Germline CDR1 KGHSH, CDR2 LQKENI. Trimming cost V 1 base and J 4 bases; bases outside gene matches: 1. This CDR3 contains 15 residues. The CDR3 bases are TGTGCCAGCTCACCACGGACTAGCGGATACAATGAGCAGTTCTTC. It yields the protein CASSPRTSGYNEQFF. Variable domain in full (rest from reference TRBV18 and TRBJ2-1): NAGVMQNPRHLVRRRGQEARLRCSPMKGHSHVYWYRQLPEEGLKFMVYLQKENIIDESGMPKERFSAEFPKEGPSILRIQQVVRGDSAAYFCASSPRTSGYNEQFFGPGTRLTVL.

A few counts support this clone. The chain has TRBV30 and TRBJ2-1, with 11 bases matching TRBD2. From germline, CDR1 is GTSNPN and CDR2 SVGIG (reference sequence). This CDR3 region has 16 residues. V lost 5 bases and J lost 4; bases outside the gene matches: 10. The CDR3 here is CAWGRLAGNHYNEQFF. The CDR3 bases are TGTGCCTGGGGTAGACTAGCGGGAAATCATTACAATGAGCAGTTCTTC.

Remarks on this clone: No DNA is shown, since the ends of the CDR3 on it are uncertain; the CDR3 is the one TCRdb lists. CDR3 region: CASILAPTGELFF. This rearrangement joins TRBV6-1 to TRBJ2-2; the tabulated D call, TRBD1, remains unverified against the DNA. The germline CDR1 and CDR2 sequences are MNHNS and SASEGT. Both ends counted, the CDR3 spans 13 residues.

Here the CDR3 DNA reads TGTGCCAGCAGCTTGGCGGGGGTATTAGTGGCCAACGTCCTGACTTTC. Translating gives CASSLAGVLVANVLTF. The chain joins TRBV5-6 to TRBJ2-6, with D possibly matching TRBD2 (6 bases). The CDR3 is 16 amino acids. CDR1 SGHDT and CDR2 YYEEEE come from the germline V gene. V was cut by 0 bases and J by 6 bases, with 13 bases left in between.

V is TRBV7-8 and J is TRBJ2-1; 12 nucleotides align to TRBD2. Germline CDR1 is SGHVS and CDR2 is FQNEAQ. CDR3 length: 15 residues. The V gene end was trimmed by 4 bases and the J gene end by 7 bases; junction bases not matched to a gene: 5. The CDR3 sequence is CASSSLAGGVNEQFF. CDR3 in DNA: TGTGCCAGCAGCTCACTAGCGGGAGGAGTGAATGAGCAGTTCTTC.

This clone was recorded once. The CDR3 is CASSQTDRGGYGYTF. For the CDR3, the DNA is TGCGCCAGCAGCCAAACAGACAGGGGTGGTTATGGCTACACCTTC. The chain recombines TRBV4-1 with TRBJ1-2; 8 bases are a match to TRBD1. Germline-derived CDR1 and CDR2 are MGHRA and YSYEKL. Trimming took 2 bases from V and 5 from J; bases not matched to a gene: 7. This CDR3 has 15 residues.

The chain recombines TRBV7-2 with TRBJ2-7; 10 bases fit TRBD1. CDR1 SGHTA and CDR2 FQGNSA come from the germline V gene. Losses at the gene ends were 5 bases for V and 0 bases for J; bases not matched to a gene: 7. CDR3 size: 16 residues. The chain's CDR3 is CASSKARDRGSYEQYF. The CDR3 DNA reads TGTGCCAGCAGCAAGGCCCGGGACAGGGGCTCCTACGAGCAGTACTTC.

This clone appeared once. V is TRBV4-2 and J is TRBJ1-1; D may be TRBD1 (5 bases). The CDR3 covers 17 residues. V lost 0 bases, J lost 4 bases, and 18 bases lay in between. Germline CDR1 and CDR2: LGHNA and YNFKEQ. The CDR3 region is CASSQDMGQGRVTEAFF. DNA of the CDR3: TGTGCCAGCAGCCAAGATATGGGGCAGGGTAGGGTCACTGAAGCTTTCTTT.

The chain links TRBV11-2 to TRBJ1-2, with D possibly being TRBD1 (6 bases). Germline CDR1 is SGHAT and CDR2 is FQNNGV. The germline V and J ends were trimmed by 4 bases and 8 bases, with 17 bases remaining between them. This CDR3 comprises 14 residues. CDR3 in DNA: TGTGCCAGCAGCTACAGACAGGTCCCAGGGGGCTACACCTTC. This sequence encodes CASSYRQVPGGYTF.

The chain has TRBV13 and TRBJ1-3; no firm D call. The V gene's germline CDR1 is PRHDT and CDR2 FYEKMQ (reference sequence). V gave up 6 bases and J gave up 4 bases, with 16 bases separating them. The CDR3 has 15 amino acids. The chain's CDR3 is CASSRPGMSGNTIYF. In nucleotides, the CDR3 is TGTGCCAGCAGTCGTCCGGGAATGAGCGGAAACACCATATATTTT. Full variable domain (remainder filled in from reference TRBV13 and TRBJ1-3): AAGVIQSPRHLIKEKRETATLKCYPIPRHDTVYWYQQGPGQDPQFLISFYEKMQSDKGSIPDRFSAQQFSDYHSELNMSSLELGDSALYFCASSRPGMSGNTIYFGEGSWLTVV.

This clone has only a few counts. The rearrangement links TRBV7-2 to TRBJ1-2; no clear D. Germline lookup yields CDR1 SGHTA and CDR2 FQGNSA. The CDR3 loop spans 13 amino acids. Trimming pared 5 bases from V and 6 bases from J, leaving 13 bases between. Written as DNA, the CDR3 is TGTGCCAGCAGCCCCTACAGACCTAATGGCTACACCTTC. Residues: CASSPYRPNGYTF.

The chain links TRBV18 to TRBJ1-2; D may be TRBD1 (6 bases). The CDR3 has 13 amino acids. Trimming removed 5 bases from V and 2 bases from J, with 9 bases in between. The V gene's germline CDR1 is KGHSH and CDR2 LQKENI. This CDR3 reads CASSATGNYGYTF. The CDR3 bases are TGTGCCAGCTCAGCAACAGGGAACTATGGCTACACCTTC.

The rearrangement uses TRBV7-9 and TRBJ2-1; 10 bases line up with TRBD2. Germline V lookup: CDR1 SEHNR, CDR2 FQNEAQ (reference sequence). This CDR3 contains 18 residues. V dropped 2 bases and J dropped 7; count of bases not matched to a gene: 14. CDR3 DNA sequence: TGTGCCAGCAGCTTATCGAAACTAGCGGGAAGTGGAGAGAATGAGCAGTTCTTC. Translated: CASSLSKLAGSGENEQFF. Full variable domain (outside the CDR3, taken from reference TRBV7-9 and TRBJ2-1): DTGVSQNPRHKITKRGQNVTFRCDPISEHNRLYWYRQTLGQGPEFLTYFQNEAQLEKSRLLSDRFSAERPKGSFSTLEIQRTEQGDSAMYLCASSLSKLAGSGENEQFFGPGTRLTVL.

This clone was detected only once. J is TRBJ1-1 and V is TRBV19; maybe TRBD1 (5 bases). Between the trimmed V and J ends, which lost 5 bases and 4 bases, there was a span of 17 bases. This CDR3 is 15 amino acids long. Germline lookup yields CDR1 LNHDA and CDR2 SQIVND (reference sequence). In DNA form, the CDR3 reads TGTGCCAGTAGTCCCAGCGTAGGGGTGGGCACTGAAGCTTTCTTT. As protein: CASSPSVGVGTEAFF.

This clone was counted a single time. The V call is TRBV2, the J call TRBJ2-1, with 12 nucleotides matching TRBD2. Germline lookup yields CDR1 SNHLY and CDR2 FYNNEI. The V segment lost 8 bases and the J segment 8 bases; nucleotides outside the gene matches: 4. The CDR3 has 13 residues. CDR3 residues: CASLAGGLDEQFF. The CDR3 region has the DNA TGTGCCAGCCTAGCGGGGGGGCTCGATGAGCAGTTCTTC.

The chain links TRBV14 to TRBJ1-1, with D unresolved. CDR3 length: 13 residues. The germline gives CDR1 SGHDN, CDR2 FVKESK. Trimming removed 4 bases from V and 2 bases from J, with 8 bases in between. DNA for the CDR3: TGTGCCAGCAGCCTCGGGAGAAACACTGAAGCTTTCTTT. This codes for CASSLGRNTEAFF.

The chain combines TRBV6-2 or TRBV6-3 with TRBJ1-2; the D gene is possibly TRBD1 (5 bases). Germline V lookup: CDR1 MNHEY, CDR2 SVGEGT. V dropped 5 bases and J dropped 8 bases, with 21 bases sitting between them. This CDR3 comprises 15 residues. CDR3 protein: CASSNLLRGSGGYTF. The CDR3 DNA reads as TGTGCCAGCAGTAACCTTCTTAGGGGAAGTGGCGGCTACACCTTC.